This TCR beta chain was captured by sequencing in a study of beta chain features in type 1 diabetes. General observations from the study: Among all four CD4+ subsets, Type 1 diabetes patients had TCRB CDR3s that were moderately but significantly shorter.

CDR1 is LGHNA, CDR2 YSLEER, per germline. The CDR3 sequence is 15 residues long. Trimming at V came to 1 base and at J to 3 bases, leaving 5 bases not matched to a gene. The authors reverse transcribed all of the isolated RNA, so sequencing captured expressed TCRB transcripts. The method was immunoSEQ multiplex PCR; TCRdb's version includes in-frame clones alone and lacks a portion of them. The sample includes approximately 330,000 clones, approximately 11% of them seen just once. On average, the one heparinised blood draw given by each donor was approximately 0.12 L. In regard to this clone: Its antigen is currently unknown.

This receptor was taken from a woman aged 25 to 45 in good health. This sequence joins TRBV4-3 and TRBJ2-7; 8 bases are a match to TRBD2. The sample consisted of naive CD4+ T cells from blood. This CDR3 reads CASSQGRLASYEQYF. The CDR3 region has the DNA TGCGCCAGCAGCCAAGGAAGACTAGCGAGCTACGAGCAGTACTTC.